One and the same sample provided the 22 T cell receptor beta chains below, sequenced in a study of T cell responses to AZD1222 COVID-19 vaccine. Data came from immunoSEQ multiplex PCR; TCRdb stores just in-frame clones and leaves some out. The data show around 65,000 clones, with around four fifths seen just once and roughly 25% held by the top ten. The sample consisted of peripheral blood, taken 28 days after the second AZD1222 dose. The origin of the receptors is an adult who received the AZD1222 COVID-19 vaccine.

DNA of the CDR3: TGTGCCAGCAGTGAATGGGGGTCGTCGAACACTGAAGCTTTCTTT. This codes for CASSEWGSSNTEAFF. The rearrangement links TRBV2 to TRBJ1-1; maybe TRBD1 (5 bases). Germline CDR1 reads SNHLY; CDR2 reads FYNNEI. Trimming left V 2 bases short and J 1 base short, with 11 bases between. This CDR3 has 15 residues.

V is TRBV11-2 and J is TRBJ2-7; D not certain. The CDR3 consists of 13 residues. Trimming stripped 5 bases from V and 4 bases from J, with 12 bases between. Germline values: CDR1 SGHAT, CDR2 FQNNGV. CDR3 loop: CASSQTPSYEQYF. DNA for the CDR3: TGTGCCAGCAGCCAAACACCCAGTTACGAGCAGTACTTC.

The V and J genes are TRBV19 and TRBJ1-1, with a weak D call TRBD1 (5 bases). This CDR3 is 16 amino acids long. Germline lookup yields CDR1 LNHDA and CDR2 SQIVND (reference sequence). Trimming cost V 4 bases and J 6 bases, with 21 bases left between them. The CDR3 DNA follows: TGTGCCAGTAGTACCACGGCGGGGGGTCGATCGGCTGAAGCTTTCTTT. Translating it yields CASSTTAGGRSAEAFF.

The CDR3, as DNA: TGTGCCAGCAGAGAGATCTCCGCTTATGGCTACACCTTC. It codes for CASREISAYGYTF. This rearrangement joins TRBV6-5 to TRBJ1-2; D not certain. Looked up from germline, CDR1 is MNHEY and CDR2 is SVGAGI. CDR3 length equals 13 residues. The V and J ends lost 6 bases and 5 bases respectively, with 13 bases between them.

The rearrangement links TRBV9 to TRBJ2-1; D gene ambiguous. CDR3 length equals 15 residues. Trimming pared 1 base from V and 5 bases from J, leaving 13 bases between. The germline CDR1 and CDR2 sequences are SGDLS and YYNGEE. The CDR3 bases are TGTGCCAGCAGCGTAATGTTGACTCAAAACAATGAGCAGTTCTTC. As protein: CASSVMLTQNNEQFF. Using reference TRBV9 and TRBJ2-1 for the parts outside the CDR3, the full variable domain is DSGVTQTPKHLITATGQRVTLRCSPRSGDLSVYWYQQSLDQGLQFLIQYYNGEERAKGNILERFSAQQFPDLHSELNLSSLELGDSALYFCASSVMLTQNNEQFFGPGTRLTVL.

The chain carries TRBV18 and TRBJ1-5; unclear D gene. The germline V gene has CDR1 KGHSH and CDR2 LQKENI. V shed 3 bases and J shed 9 bases, with 18 bases lying between them. The CDR3 extends over 15 amino acids. CDR3 region: CASSPQEGRSLPQHF. The CDR3 nucleotides read TGTGCCAGCTCACCGCAAGAGGGAAGAAGTCTGCCCCAGCATTTT.

The chain combines TRBV18 with TRBJ1-4, with 10 nucleotides matching TRBD1. With V trimmed by 5 bases and J by 5 bases, 5 bases remained unmatched. The germline gives CDR1 KGHSH, CDR2 LQKENI. The CDR3 covers 15 residues. As DNA, the CDR3 is TGTGCCAGCTCAGGACCGGGACAGGGGAATGAAAAACTGTTTTTT. This translates into CASSGPGQGNEKLFF.

The V call is TRBV5-4, the J call TRBJ1-5; weak D call: TRBD1 (5 bases). Trimming took off 1 base at V and 5 bases at J, with 10 bases between the two ends. This CDR3 region has 14 residues. Germline assignment: CDR1 SGHNT and CDR2 YYREEE (reference sequence). For the CDR3, the DNA is TGTGCCAGCAGCTTGCAAGGGGTGGATCAGCCCCAGCATTTT. Its protein is CASSLQGVDQPQHF.

V and J are TRBV21-1 and TRBJ1-6. TRBV21-1 is deemed a pseudogene. The CDR3 is 16 amino acids. Written as DNA, the CDR3 is TGTGCCAGCAGCCCCTTGAGGGGGGTGAGGAATTCACCCCTCCACTTT. This sequence encodes CASSPLRGVRNSPLHF.

This sequence joins TRBV5-1 and TRBJ1-1; D may be TRBD1 (5 bases). This CDR3 has 16 amino acids. Germline V CDR1 and CDR2: SGHRS, YFSETQ. Trimming removed 3 bases at V and 1 base at J, with 16 bases between. The CDR3 DNA is TGCGCCAGCAGCTACCGGACCCCTGGACAGAACACTGAAGCTTTCTTT. Amino acid sequence: CASSYRTPGQNTEAFF.

The chain carries TRBV30 and TRBJ2-7; 10 bases agree with TRBD1. The germline CDR1 and CDR2 sequences are GTSNPN and SVGIG (reference sequence). The CDR3 totals 16 residues. The J segment lost 2 bases and the V segment lost 2 bases, leaving 9 bases of the junction unmatched. CDR3: CAWSTGDRGTAYEQYF. The CDR3 nucleotides are TGTGCCTGGAGTACAGGGGACAGGGGAACCGCCTACGAGCAGTACTTC.

This chain uses TRBV6-5 with TRBJ1-5; no clear D. Trimming removed 0 bases at V and 0 bases at J, with 6 bases between. The CDR3 has 15 amino acids. Germline values: CDR1 MNHEY, CDR2 SVGAGI. The CDR3 DNA reads as TGTGCCAGCAGTTACTCTGGGAATAGCAATCAGCCCCAGCATTTT. Translated: CASSYSGNSNQPQHF.

This chain joins TRBV7-2 and TRBJ2-3; TRBD2 aligns across 12 bases. V shed 5 bases and J 3 bases; nucleotides not matched to a gene: 9. This CDR3 comprises 17 residues. Per germline, CDR1 SGHTA and CDR2 FQGNSA. CDR3 bases: TGTGCCAGCAGCCACCGACTAGCGGGAGATCGTACAGATACGCAGTATTTT. Residues: CASSHRLAGDRTDTQYF.

The chain carries TRBV2 and TRBJ2-3; possibly TRBD1 for D (5 bases). Germline V lookup: CDR1 SNHLY, CDR2 FYNNEI. Trimming pared 5 bases from V and 14 bases from J, leaving 14 bases between. The CDR3 extends over 11 amino acids. The CDR3 here is CASSSRARAYF. CDR3 coding DNA: TGTGCCAGCAGTTCCAGGGCCCGGGCGTATTTT.

This clone is judged medium-sized (0.01 to 0.1%). The V gene is TRBV23-1, the J gene TRBJ1-5; D may be TRBD1 (5 bases). TRBV23-1 counts as an open reading frame of uncertain function. V was trimmed by 9 bases and J by 6 bases, leaving 12 bases between them. The CDR3 has 12 residues. The CDR3: CARGGGVQPQHF. The CDR3 region has the DNA TGCGCCAGGGGGGGTGGAGTTCAGCCCCAGCATTTT.

This chain joins TRBV20-1 and TRBJ2-7; maybe TRBD1 (5 bases). Between the trimmed V and J ends, which lost 3 bases and 6 bases, there was a span of 15 bases. CDR1 is DFQATT and CDR2 is SNEGSKA in the germline V gene (reference sequence). There are 13 residues in the CDR3. CDR3 DNA sequence: TGCAGTGCTAGTATCGGCAGGGTGTCCGAGCAGTACTTC. Its translation is CSASIGRVSEQYF.

The chain recombines TRBV9 with TRBJ2-5, with 9 positions matching TRBD2. From germline, CDR1 is SGDLS and CDR2 YYNGEE. CDR3 size: 16 residues. V was pared by 10 bases and J by 5 bases, with 18 bases of the junction left unmatched. CDR3 in DNA: TGTGCCCGCCGCGTCGGGGGGCGCGGGGGGGTGGAGACCCAGTACTTC. Protein product: CARRVGGRGGVETQYF.

This clone is a singleton in its sample. V is TRBV18 and J is TRBJ2-7; no clear D gene. There are 15 residues in the CDR3. The V and J ends lost 1 base and 0 bases respectively, with 10 bases between them. The V gene's germline CDR1 is KGHSH and CDR2 LQKENI. CDR3 nucleotide sequence: TGTGCCAGCTCACCACTTATGGGTTACTCCTACGAGCAGTACTTC. It translates to CASSPLMGYSYEQYF.

The chain is built from TRBV2 and TRBJ1-6, with no clear D. Germline CDR1 reads SNHLY; CDR2 reads FYNNEI. The CDR3 is made up of 14 amino acids. Trimming shortened V by 4 bases and J by 1 base, and 5 bases separated the two germline ends. For the CDR3, the DNA is TGTGCCAGCAGTGTTGGGTCCTATAATTCACCCCTCCACTTT. Translation: CASSVGSYNSPLHF.

This chain uses TRBV5-1 with TRBJ2-4; TRBD2 aligns across 11 bases. CDR1 and CDR2 from the germline V gene are SGHRS and YFSETQ. This CDR3 has 14 residues. V was pared by 0 bases and J by 15 bases, with 8 bases of the junction left unmatched. The CDR3 spells CASSLGLAGSEGYF. CDR3 nucleotide sequence: TGCGCCAGCAGCTTGGGACTAGCGGGGTCCGAAGGGTACTTC.

The V gene is TRBV10-3, the J gene TRBJ2-3; D gene ambiguous. Germline V gene data show CDR1 as ENHRY and CDR2 as SYGVKD. The CDR3 extends over 11 amino acids. CDR3 coding DNA: TGTGCGGTGACTGGCACAGATACGCAGTATTTT. It encodes CAVTGTDTQYF.

The chain recombines TRBV6-1 with TRBJ1-4, with TRBD1 identical over 9 bases. This CDR3 has 16 residues. Germline V CDR1 and CDR2: MNHNS, SASEGT. With 1 base clipped from V and 6 bases from J, the junction kept 6 bases outside the gene matches. The CDR3 region is CASSEGWTGEYEKLFF. The CDR3 DNA is TGTGCCAGCAGTGAAGGTTGGACAGGGGAGTATGAAAAACTGTTTTTT.